A single sample gave rise to the 14 T cell receptor beta chains below, sequenced in a study of post-analysis software for immune sequencing data. Study-wide results and caveats: In patients, TRBV5-6, TRBV5-1 and TRBV20-1 belonged to about five TRBV segments found more frequently than in controls.

Unique molecular identifiers were present in the TCR beta cDNA libraries. A single record per CDR3 protein comes from TCRdb applying MiXCR to the PCR reads. The table shows fewer than 850,000 distinct CDR3 sequences, with roughly 27% occurring only once. No antigen has been assigned to these receptors. Sequenced sample: blood. The source is a girl aged 5-17 years with multiple sclerosis.

The genes are TRBV6-1 and TRBJ1-1; D gene unclear. Germline CDR1 is MNHNS and CDR2 is SASEGT. CDR3 size: 13 residues. With 8 bases removed from V and 0 bases from J, the gap between germline ends came to 10 bases. This CDR3 is CASWVRLNTEAFF. The CDR3 DNA reads as TGTGCCAGCTGGGTCAGGTTGAACACTGAAGCTTTCTTT.

This clonotype was recorded a few times. The genes are TRBV6-5 and TRBJ2-3; the D gene could be TRBD1 or TRBD2 (5 bases each). The V gene lost 6 bases and the J gene lost 2 bases, with 12 bases spanning the gap. This CDR3 spans 14 amino acids. CDR1 and CDR2 (germline): MNHEY, SVGAGI. This chain's CDR3 is CASRSSGTTDTQYF. CDR3 DNA: TGTGCCAGCAGATCGTCAGGGACCACAGATACGCAGTATTTT.

The chain recombines TRBV6-6 with TRBJ2-7, with TRBD1 matching over 7 bases. The CDR3 consists of 13 residues. V shed 6 bases, J shed 7 bases, and the junction held 9 bases outside the gene matches. Germline loops: CDR1 MNHNY, CDR2 SVGAGI (reference sequence). The CDR3 is CASSPQWTGEQYF. DNA for the CDR3: TGTGCCAGCAGCCCACAATGGACAGGTGAGCAGTACTTC.

The chain recombines TRBV20-1 with TRBJ1-4; possibly TRBD1 for D (6 bases). CDR1 and CDR2 from the germline V gene are DFQATT and SNEGSKA (reference sequence). The CDR3 runs to 16 residues. V lost 3 bases, J lost 5 bases, and 19 bases lay in between. CDR3 DNA sequence: TGCAGTGCTAGCCTCGCGCTCGGACAGTCCAATGAAAAACTGTTTTTT. Protein sequence: CSASLALGQSNEKLFF.

V is TRBV5-6 and J is TRBJ2-7, with 13 bases fitting TRBD2. The germline gives CDR1 SGHDT, CDR2 YYEEEE. Unmatched junction bases numbered 7, after V lost 4 bases and J lost 3 bases. The CDR3 length is 16 residues. CDR3 loop: CASSLWTSGGLYEQYF. In DNA, the CDR3 is TGTGCCAGCAGCCTCTGGACTAGCGGGGGTCTCTACGAGCAGTACTTC.

This clonotype was seen only a few times. This rearrangement joins TRBV20-1 to TRBJ2-1; 11 bases match TRBD2. The V gene end was trimmed by 6 bases and the J gene end by 5 bases; junction bases not matched to a gene: 9. This CDR3 has 15 amino acids. Germline V lookup: CDR1 DFQATT, CDR2 SNEGSKA (reference sequence). The DNA of the CDR3 is TGCAGTGCCCCCTGGGGGACTAGCGGACACAATGAGCAGTTCTTC. It codes for CSAPWGTSGHNEQFF.

J is TRBJ2-7 and V is TRBV20-1, with 9 bases aligning to TRBD1. V shed 4 bases, J shed 6 bases, and the junction held 13 bases outside the gene matches. The germline CDR1 and CDR2 sequences are DFQATT and SNEGSKA (reference sequence). This CDR3 spans 15 amino acids. This chain's CDR3 is CSAKEPGQGRLEQYF. As DNA, the CDR3 is TGCAGTGCTAAAGAACCGGGACAGGGCCGACTCGAGCAGTACTTC.

This sequence joins TRBV10-3 and TRBJ1-5; unclear D gene. The CDR3 totals 14 residues. The V gene's germline CDR1 is ENHRY and CDR2 SYGVKD. Between the trimmed V and J ends, which lost 3 bases and 2 bases, there was a span of 8 bases. The CDR3 reads CAISDSGGNQPQHF. The CDR3 coding sequence is TGTGCCATCAGTGATTCCGGGGGCAATCAGCCCCAGCATTTT.

The V gene is TRBV7-8, the J gene TRBJ1-1; no firm D call. The germline V gene has CDR1 SGHVS and CDR2 FQNEAQ. V lost 6 bases and J 0 bases, leaving 8 bases between the germline ends. This CDR3 is 13 amino acids long. The CDR3 is CASRQLMNTEAFF. In DNA form, the CDR3 reads TGTGCCAGCAGACAGCTCATGAACACTGAAGCTTTCTTT.

This clonotype was seen only a few times. The chain uses TRBV28 and TRBJ1-4; D not resolved. V was clipped by 3 bases and J by 7 bases, with 15 bases between them. CDR3 size: 15 residues. The germline CDR1 and CDR2 sequences are MDHEN and SYDVKM. CDR3 in DNA: TGTGCCAGCAGTTTGCGGAGAACAGCCCCTGAAAAACTGTTTTTT. Its protein product is CASSLRRTAPEKLFF. Full variable domain (rest looked up from reference TRBV28 and TRBJ1-4): DVKVTQSSRYLVKRTGEKVFLECVQDMDHENMFWYRQDPGLGLRLIYFSYDVKMKEKGDIPEGYSVSREKKERFSLILESASTNQTSMYLCASSLRRTAPEKLFFGSGTQLSVL.

This clonotype has ten or more counts. The V gene is TRBV5-1, the J gene TRBJ2-7, with 8 bases matching TRBD2. The CDR3 totals 13 residues. The V and J ends lost 4 bases and 5 bases, in that order; junction bases with no gene match: 5. Germline V CDR1 and CDR2: SGHRS, YFSETQ. The CDR3 DNA sequence: TGCGCCAGCAGCCGCGGGAGGCACGACGAGCAGTACTTC. Its translation: CASSRGRHDEQYF. Full variable domain (outside the CDR3, taken from reference TRBV5-1 and TRBJ2-7): KAGVTQTPRYLIKTRGQQVTLSCSPISGHRSVSWYQQTPGQGLQFLFEYFSETQRNKGNFPGRFSGRQFSNSRSEMNVSTLELGDSALYLCASSRGRHDEQYFGPGTRLTVT.

This clonotype was detected a few times. This sequence joins TRBV3-1 and TRBJ2-5; D uncertain. Germline V gene lookup returns CDR1 LGHDT and CDR2 YNNKEL (reference sequence). With 0 bases removed from V and 2 bases from J, the gap between germline ends came to 10 bases. This CDR3 contains 15 residues. The CDR3 sequence: CASSQEFKNQETQYF. DNA of the CDR3: TGTGCCAGCAGCCAAGAATTCAAAAATCAAGAGACCCAGTACTTC.

This clonotype was seen more than once but under ten times. The CDR3 loop reads CASSFGGFETNEKLFF. The CDR3 nucleotides are TGTGCCAGCAGTTTCGGAGGGTTCGAAACTAATGAAAAACTGTTTTTT. The rearrangement links TRBV12-3 or TRBV12-4 to TRBJ1-4; D is uncertain. The CDR3 totals 16 residues. The V end lost 3 bases, the J end lost 1 base, and 12 bases lay between the germline ends.

The chain joins TRBV5-1 to TRBJ2-6; the D is unclear. This CDR3 has 14 amino acids. V lost 5 bases and J 1 base, leaving 7 bases between the germline ends. The germline gives CDR1 SGHRS, CDR2 YFSETQ. For the CDR3, the DNA is TGCGCCAGCAGGGAGCTGTCTGGGGCCAACGTCCTGACTTTC. Its translation is CASRELSGANVLTF.